Sequencing of this TCR beta chain was carried out in a study of OX40 agonist ivuxolimab in advanced cancers. About the research overall: Those enrolled were 80% to 85% male, with a mean age of around 57 years and ages from 23 to 79.

This clone was counted at least ten times. Antigen: not known. Repertoires were generated with immunoSEQ multiplex PCR, while TCRdb's copy carries only in-frame clones and drops some. This table holds around 97,000 clones, around 80% found once. Trimming removed 0 bases at V and 5 bases at J, with 9 bases between. Germline loops: CDR1 SGHDT, CDR2 YYEEEE. This CDR3 spans 13 amino acids. Study results and limitations: Some nonresponders additionally presented with little normalized T-cell clonal expansion.

This sequence joins TRBV5-6 and TRBJ2-7; D is undetermined. The source of this sequence is an adult with an advanced solid tumor such as melanoma, head and neck, liver or kidney cancer. The material was CD4+ or CD8+ T cells sorted from blood, obtained in a trial of the OX40 agonist ivuxolimab. The CDR3 sequence: CASSLAATNEQYF. The CDR3 nucleotides read TGTGCCAGCAGCTTGGCAGCGACGAACGAGCAGTACTTC.